A single sample is the source of the 32 T cell receptor beta chains below, sequenced in a study of early T cells in non-severe SARS-CoV-2 infection. Via MiXCR, TCRdb re-called the 5' RACE reads, giving one row per CDR3 protein. The top ten hold approximately 4.7% of the sample, which has 65,000 to 75,000 distinct CDR3 sequences, about 12% seen once. Sequencing used whole blood. The origin of the receptors is an adult who was a healthcare worker with PCR-confirmed SARS-CoV-2 infection or an uninfected control (not recorded which).

The chain links TRBV2 to TRBJ1-4, with 9 bases identical to TRBD1. After removal of 8 bases from V and 0 bases from J, the junction contained 4 bases not matched to a gene. This CDR3 has 15 amino acids. Germline CDR1 and CDR2: SNHLY and FYNNEI. The CDR3 DNA reads as TGTGCCAGCCGGGACAGGGCTGCAACTAATGAAAAACTGTTTTTT. This sequence encodes CASRDRAATNEKLFF.

The chain uses TRBV6-2 or TRBV6-3 and TRBJ1-2; a weak D match, TRBD1 (5 bases). CDR3 length: 13 amino acids. Trimming stripped 0 bases from V and 7 bases from J, with 9 bases between. Per the germline V gene, CDR1 is MNHEY and CDR2 is SVGEGT. As DNA, the CDR3 is TGTGCCAGCAGTTACTCATGGGGGTCTGGCTACACCTTC. Its translation is CASSYSWGSGYTF.

The CDR3 loop reads CASSLYPGNTEAFF. The CDR3 DNA reads as TGTGCCAGCAGCTTATACCCCGGGAACACTGAAGCTTTCTTT. This chain joins TRBV7-3 and TRBJ1-1, with D unclear. CDR1 is SGHTA, CDR2 FQGTGA, per germline. The V end was cut by 2 bases, the J end by 1 base, with 8 bases between. The CDR3 contains 14 residues.

In its sample, this clonotype was seen a few times. The genes are TRBV9 and TRBJ2-1; 8 bases match TRBD2. The CDR3 loop spans 15 amino acids. Per germline, CDR1 SGDLS and CDR2 YYNGEE. Trimming at V came to 2 bases and at J to 3 bases, leaving 4 bases not matched to a gene. The CDR3 loop reads CASSVSGDYYNEQFF. In DNA form, the CDR3 reads TGTGCCAGCAGCGTTAGCGGGGACTACTACAATGAGCAGTTCTTC.

This clonotype was seen a few times. The chain combines TRBV11-2 with TRBJ2-7, with a weak D call TRBD2 (5 bases). Trimming stripped 2 bases from V and 7 bases from J, with 9 bases between. CDR1 is SGHAT and CDR2 is FQNNGV in the germline V gene. This CDR3 contains 12 residues. The CDR3 DNA reads TGTGCCAGCAGCTTATTTCCGGGAGAGCAGTACTTC. Translation: CASSLFPGEQYF.

The rearrangement uses TRBV29-1 and TRBJ2-5; D not resolved. Trimming left V 4 bases short and J 6 bases short, with 12 bases between. CDR3 size: 12 residues. The germline V gene has CDR1 SQVTM and CDR2 ANQGSEA. CDR3 bases: TGCAGCGTTGGTTTTACGCTACAGACCCAGTACTTC. This translates into CSVGFTLQTQYF.

This clonotype was observed a handful of times. V gene TRBV9 combines with J gene TRBJ1-3, with D maybe TRBD1 (5 bases). The length of the CDR3 is 16 residues. CDR1 is SGDLS, CDR2 YYNGEE, per germline. Trimming removed 0 bases at V and 2 bases at J, with 12 bases between. CDR3 protein: CASSVGGGLAGNTIYF. In nucleotides, the CDR3 is TGTGCCAGCAGCGTAGGTGGGGGTCTTGCTGGAAACACCATATATTTT. The variable domain in full, with the rest retrieved from reference TRBV9 and TRBJ1-3, is DSGVTQTPKHLITATGQRVTLRCSPRSGDLSVYWYQQSLDQGLQFLIQYYNGEERAKGNILERFSAQQFPDLHSELNLSSLELGDSALYFCASSVGGGLAGNTIYFGEGSWLTVV.

This clonotype was counted only a few times. V is TRBV9 and J is TRBJ2-3; D unclear. Trimming stripped 4 bases from V and 2 bases from J, with 11 bases between. CDR1 SGDLS and CDR2 YYNGEE come from the germline V gene. CDR3 length: 14 residues. The CDR3 nucleotides read TGTGCCAGCAGCCCCCGGGCCTACACAGATACGCAGTATTTT. Protein: CASSPRAYTDTQYF.

This clonotype was picked up many times. The V and J genes are TRBV10-3 and TRBJ2-7; 13 bases map to TRBD2. CDR1 ENHRY and CDR2 SYGVKD come from the germline V gene. J lost 3 bases, V lost 6 bases, and 8 bases had no gene match. This CDR3 is 16 amino acids long. The CDR3 is CAISERLAGGNYEQYF. The CDR3 nucleotides read TGTGCCATCAGCGAGAGACTAGCGGGAGGAAACTACGAGCAGTACTTC.

This clonotype came up a few times. V is TRBV3-1 and J is TRBJ2-7; D ambiguous. The CDR3 length is 13 residues. Per germline, CDR1 LGHDT and CDR2 YNNKEL (reference sequence). With 4 bases removed from V and 7 bases from J, the gap between germline ends came to 14 bases. The CDR3 nucleotides read TGTGCCAGCAGCCTTGGGCCATCGCGAGAGCAGTACTTC. This sequence encodes CASSLGPSREQYF.

The chain employs TRBV29-1 and TRBJ2-3, with 14 bases identical to TRBD2. This CDR3 has 18 amino acids. V trimming: 6 bases; J trimming: 0 bases; junction bases outside the gene matches: 11. Looked up from germline, CDR1 is SQVTM and CDR2 is ANQGSEA. In DNA, the CDR3 is TGCAGCGTGCAGGGGACTAGCGGGGGCGCACAAAGCACAGATACGCAGTATTTT. Translating gives CSVQGTSGGAQSTDTQYF.

This sequence joins TRBV6-6 and TRBJ1-3; TRBD1 is a possible D gene (5 bases). The CDR3 extends over 15 amino acids. Trimming pared 2 bases from V and 4 bases from J, leaving 12 bases between. In germline, CDR1 is MNHNY, CDR2 SVGAGI (reference sequence). The DNA for the CDR3 is TGTGCCAGCAGTTACGGAGCAGGGATAGGAAACACCATATATTTT. Translation: CASSYGAGIGNTIYF.

There are many counts of this clonotype. The rearrangement uses TRBV27 and TRBJ2-4; D ambiguous. Germline V gives CDR1 MNHEY, CDR2 SMNVEV (reference sequence). The CDR3 is 17 amino acids. Trimming removed 0 bases at V and 0 bases at J, with 12 bases between. CDR3 in DNA: TGTGCCAGCAGTTTATCGGCACCTACCTTAGCCAAAAACATTCAGTACTTC. Its protein is CASSLSAPTLAKNIQYF.

This clonotype showed up just a few times. The chain joins TRBV29-1 to TRBJ2-7; no firm D call. The length of the CDR3 is 12 residues. Germline-derived CDR1 and CDR2 are SQVTM and ANQGSEA. V dropped 4 bases and J dropped 3 bases, with 10 bases sitting between them. The CDR3 is CSVGEVFYEQYF. The DNA for the CDR3 is TGCAGCGTTGGAGAGGTCTTCTACGAGCAGTACTTC.

The chain combines TRBV15 with TRBJ2-3; D could derive from TRBD1 or TRBD2 (5 bases each). The V gene's germline CDR1 is LNHNV and CDR2 YYDKDF (reference sequence). This CDR3 is 15 amino acids long. V lost 1 base to trimming and J lost 0 bases, with 8 bases between them. The CDR3 spells CATSRGWDSTDTQYF. As DNA, the CDR3 is TGTGCCACCAGCAGAGGTTGGGACAGCACAGATACGCAGTATTTT.

The J gene is TRBJ2-1, the V gene TRBV6-5; maybe TRBD1 (7 bases). Germline V gene data show CDR1 as MNHEY and CDR2 as SVGAGI. There are 14 residues in the CDR3. The V end was cut by 8 bases, the J end by 7 bases, with 18 bases between. The CDR3 DNA sequence: TGTGCCAGCGAAAAGCAGGGGGGCGTAAATGAGCAGTTCTTC. Its protein product is CASEKQGGVNEQFF.

This clonotype was counted at least ten times. The chain has TRBV2 and TRBJ1-4, with a weak D call TRBD1 (5 bases). The germline gives CDR1 SNHLY, CDR2 FYNNEI. V lost 1 base and J lost 7, with 16 bases in between. This CDR3 has 16 amino acids. Here the CDR3 reads CASSEGRAGRIEKLFF. The CDR3 DNA sequence: TGTGCCAGCAGTGAAGGTCGGGCAGGGCGGATTGAAAAACTGTTTTTT.

This clonotype came up many times. V usage is TRBV7-8 and J usage is TRBJ2-7; weak D call: TRBD1 (5 bases). With 5 bases removed from V and 0 bases from J, the gap between germline ends came to 14 bases. Germline CDR1 SGHVS, CDR2 FQNEAQ. The CDR3 extends over 15 amino acids. CDR3 nucleotides: TGTGCCAGCAGCCTATACCAGGGCAGCTCCTACGAGCAGTACTTC. It is translated as CASSLYQGSSYEQYF.

This chain links TRBV6-2 or TRBV6-3 with TRBJ2-4, with D tentatively TRBD1 or TRBD2 (5 bases each). Germline-derived CDR1 and CDR2 are MNHEY and SVGEGT. This CDR3 comprises 13 residues. V was trimmed by 5 bases and J by 6 bases, leaving 11 bases between them. The CDR3 sequence: CASSRDGGNIQYF. In nucleotides, the CDR3 is TGTGCCAGCAGTCGGGACGGAGGAAACATTCAGTACTTC.

This clonotype was seen a few times. The rearrangement joins TRBV10-2 to TRBJ1-5; D not resolved. Germline assignment: CDR1 WSHSY and CDR2 SAAADI. The length of the CDR3 is 13 residues. Trimming left V 2 bases short and J 2 bases short, with 4 bases between. Here the CDR3 reads CASSENGNQPQHF. DNA of the CDR3: TGCGCCAGCAGTGAGAACGGCAATCAGCCCCAGCATTTT.

A few counts support this clonotype. The chain combines TRBV27 with TRBJ2-7; 12 bases are a match to TRBD1. Germline values: CDR1 MNHEY, CDR2 SMNVEV (reference sequence). This CDR3 has 15 residues. J was trimmed by 6 bases and V by 4 bases; bases with no gene match: 7. CDR3 protein: CASSSGDRGRFEQYF. The CDR3, as DNA: TGTGCCAGCAGTTCGGGGGACAGGGGGCGGTTCGAGCAGTACTTC.

The rearrangement links TRBV12-3 or TRBV12-4 to TRBJ2-2; D ambiguous. With 2 bases removed from V and 6 bases from J, the gap between germline ends came to 10 bases. The CDR3 spans 14 residues. CDR3 protein: CASSLLDRPGELFF. CDR3 DNA sequence: TGTGCCAGCAGTTTATTAGACCGTCCCGGGGAGCTGTTTTTT.

This clonotype appeared a few times. The chain is built from TRBV20-1 and TRBJ2-4, with 7 bases fitting TRBD2. V shed 3 bases and J 0 bases; nucleotides not matched to a gene: 8. Germline V gives CDR1 DFQATT, CDR2 SNEGSKA (reference sequence). This CDR3 has 16 amino acids. Here the CDR3 reads CSASFAGELAKNIQYF. CDR3 DNA: TGCAGTGCTAGTTTTGCGGGAGAGTTAGCCAAAAACATTCAGTACTTC.

Ten or more counts support this clonotype. The rearrangement joins TRBV6-4 to TRBJ1-6, with no clear D. The germline V gene encodes CDR1 MRHNA and CDR2 SNTAGT. Trimming cost V 5 bases and J 7 bases, with 3 bases left between them. This CDR3 spans 11 amino acids. CDR3 protein: CASSRNSPLHF. As DNA, the CDR3 is TGTGCCAGCAGTAGAAATTCACCCCTCCACTTT.

This clonotype was found many times. The chain joins TRBV12-3 or TRBV12-4 to TRBJ2-2, with D possibly matching TRBD1 (6 bases). The V end lost 8 bases, the J end lost 3 bases, and 10 bases lay between the germline ends. The CDR3 sequence is 13 residues long. The CDR3 DNA reads as TGTGCCAGCCACAGGGAATACACCGGGGAGCTGTTTTTT. Its protein product is CASHREYTGELFF.

This clonotype showed up many times. This chain links TRBV29-1 with TRBJ2-3; D may correspond to TRBD1 or TRBD2 (5 bases each). The germline V gene has CDR1 SQVTM and CDR2 ANQGSEA. V shed 6 bases and J shed 6 bases, with 7 bases lying between them. The CDR3 sequence is 10 residues long. The CDR3 bases are TGCAGCGTGGGGGAGGATACGCAGTATTTT. Its protein is CSVGEDTQYF.

For this clonotype: Being one base from a much bigger clone, this may be a read error. The chain has TRBV5-1 and TRBJ2-5; a possible D gene is TRBD1 (6 bases). CDR3 size: 14 residues. CDR1 and CDR2 (germline): SGHRS, YFSETQ. CDR3 nucleotide sequence: TGCGCCAGCAGCCTGGGACATCCGGCAGAGACCAAGTACTTC. Its protein product is CASSLGHPAETKYF.

This clonotype was seen repeatedly, ten times or more. CDR3: CASSLTPNRGDNSPLHF. DNA for the CDR3: TGTGCCAGCAGCTTAACGCCAAACAGGGGGGATAATTCACCCCTCCACTTT. The chain uses TRBV7-8 and TRBJ1-6, with 8 bases fitting TRBD1. Per germline, CDR1 SGHVS and CDR2 FQNEAQ. J gave up 5 bases and V 2 bases, and 8 bases lay outside the gene matches. This CDR3 contains 17 residues.

The table lists this clonotype with many counts. The gene calls are TRBV7-3 and TRBJ2-1, with TRBD2 matching 10 bases. The CDR3 is 13 amino acids. The germline V gene encodes CDR1 SGHTA and CDR2 FQGTGA. The V segment lost 5 bases and the J segment 8 bases; nucleotides outside the gene matches: 3. The CDR3 DNA sequence: TGTGCCAGCAGCCCTAGCGGGAGTTATGAGCAGTTCTTC. This codes for CASSPSGSYEQFF.

The chain combines TRBV7-9 with TRBJ2-7; 9 bases align to TRBD1. The CDR3 totals 14 residues. The junction had 7 bases not matched to a gene; V was cut back by 6 bases and J by 4 bases. Germline V CDR1 and CDR2: SEHNR, FQNEAQ (reference sequence). This chain's CDR3 is CASRAAGQGYEQYF. CDR3 DNA sequence: TGTGCCAGCAGAGCAGCGGGACAGGGTTACGAGCAGTACTTC.

This clonotype appeared a few times. The chain uses TRBV12-3 or TRBV12-4 and TRBJ2-5; 10 bases fit TRBD2. V was pared by 7 bases and J by 4 bases, with 9 bases of the junction left unmatched. This CDR3 has 15 amino acids. CDR3 in DNA: TGTGCCAGCACCCGAAGCGGGGGGGCCGGAGAGACCCAGTACTTC. Amino acid sequence: CASTRSGGAGETQYF.

J is TRBJ1-4 and V is TRBV20-1; D is unclear. CDR3 length equals 13 residues. Trimming took off 1 base at V and 8 bases at J, with 11 bases between the two ends. Germline V gives CDR1 DFQATT, CDR2 SNEGSKA (reference sequence). The CDR3 protein is CSARAEGREKLFF. In DNA form, the CDR3 reads TGCAGTGCTAGAGCCGAAGGTAGAGAAAAACTGTTTTTT.